This T cell receptor beta chain was retrieved from a study of beta chain features in type 1 diabetes. Worth noting for this clone: The antigen remains undetermined.

The V segment lost 4 bases and the J segment 6 bases; nucleotides outside the gene matches: 9. The CDR3 has 15 amino acids. Germline V gives CDR1 SGDLS, CDR2 YYNGEE. Cell sorting via CD45RO/CCR7/CD25/CD127/CD95/CD27 was performed to obtain CD4+ naive, central memory, regulatory and stem cell-like memory cells. Sequenced material consisted of expressed TCRB transcripts (all of the isolated RNA was reverse transcribed). The read count averaged about 3.57 million across naive, central memory and regulatory T cell samples. Sequencing used immunoSEQ multiplex PCR; TCRdb keeps in-frame clones, though not all of them. The sample has 500,000 to 800,000 clones; roughly 12% are singletons. General observations from the study: Sequencing from cDNA could over-represent high-TCR-expressing cells. People with Type 1 diabetes carried modestly yet significantly shorter TCRB CDR3s in all four CD4+ subsets.

The material sequenced was naive CD4+ T cells from blood. The V call is TRBV9, the J call TRBJ1-4; TRBD1 aligns across 7 bases. This TCR was sampled from a man aged 30 to 45 with type 1 diabetes. The chain's CDR3 is CASSKRQGVDEKLFF. In DNA, the CDR3 is TGTGCCAGCAGCAAACGACAGGGAGTAGATGAAAAACTGTTTTTT.